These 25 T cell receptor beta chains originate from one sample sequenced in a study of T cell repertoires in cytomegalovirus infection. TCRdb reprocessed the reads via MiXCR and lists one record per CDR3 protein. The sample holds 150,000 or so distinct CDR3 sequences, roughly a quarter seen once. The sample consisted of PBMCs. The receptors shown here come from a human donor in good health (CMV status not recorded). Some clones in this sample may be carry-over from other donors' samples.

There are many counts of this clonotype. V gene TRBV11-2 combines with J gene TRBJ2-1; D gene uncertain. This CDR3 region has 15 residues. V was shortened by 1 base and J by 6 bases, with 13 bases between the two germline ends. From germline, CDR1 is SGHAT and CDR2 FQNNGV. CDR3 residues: CASSLGSPSLNEQFF. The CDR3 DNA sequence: TGTGCCAGCAGCTTAGGGTCCCCCAGCCTCAATGAGCAGTTCTTC.

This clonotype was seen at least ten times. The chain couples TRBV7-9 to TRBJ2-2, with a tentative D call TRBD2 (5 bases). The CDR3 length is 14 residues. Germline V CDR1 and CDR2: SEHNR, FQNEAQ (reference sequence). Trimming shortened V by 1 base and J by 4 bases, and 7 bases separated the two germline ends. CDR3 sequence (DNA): TGTGCCAGCAGCTTAGTTGCGGGCACCGGGGAGCTGTTTTTT. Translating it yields CASSLVAGTGELFF.

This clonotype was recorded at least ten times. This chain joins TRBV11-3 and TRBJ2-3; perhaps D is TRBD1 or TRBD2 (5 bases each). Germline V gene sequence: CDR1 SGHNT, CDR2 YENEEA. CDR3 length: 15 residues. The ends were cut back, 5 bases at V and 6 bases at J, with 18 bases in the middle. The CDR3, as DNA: TGTGCCAGCAGCGCCCAAGGGGACCCGGGGGATACGCAGTATTTT. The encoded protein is CASSAQGDPGDTQYF.

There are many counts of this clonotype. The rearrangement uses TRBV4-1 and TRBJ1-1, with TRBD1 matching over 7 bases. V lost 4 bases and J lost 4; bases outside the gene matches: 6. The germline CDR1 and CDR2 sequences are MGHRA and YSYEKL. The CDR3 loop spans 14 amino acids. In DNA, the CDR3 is TGCGCCAGCAGCCCAAGAGACAGGGCCACTGAAGCTTTCTTT. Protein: CASSPRDRATEAFF.

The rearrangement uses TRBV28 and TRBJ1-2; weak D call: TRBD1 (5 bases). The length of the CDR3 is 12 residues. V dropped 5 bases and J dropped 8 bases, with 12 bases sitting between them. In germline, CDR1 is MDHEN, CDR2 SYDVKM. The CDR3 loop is CASSLREHGYTF. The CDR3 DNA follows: TGTGCCAGCAGTCTCAGGGAACACGGCTACACCTTC.

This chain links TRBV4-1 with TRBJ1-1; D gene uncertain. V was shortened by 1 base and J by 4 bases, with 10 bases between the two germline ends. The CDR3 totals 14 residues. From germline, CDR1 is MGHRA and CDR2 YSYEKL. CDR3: CASSQVRRSTEAFF. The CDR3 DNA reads TGCGCCAGCAGCCAAGTCAGGAGGAGCACTGAAGCTTTCTTT.

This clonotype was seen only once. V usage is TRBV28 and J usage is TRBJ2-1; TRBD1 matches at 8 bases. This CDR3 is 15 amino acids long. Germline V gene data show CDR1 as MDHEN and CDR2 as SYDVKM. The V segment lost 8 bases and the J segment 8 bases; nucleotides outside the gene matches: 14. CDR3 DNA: TGTGCCAGCTCCCTAGGGGCAGGGGGCTTGGATGAGCAGTTCTTC. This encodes CASSLGAGGLDEQFF.

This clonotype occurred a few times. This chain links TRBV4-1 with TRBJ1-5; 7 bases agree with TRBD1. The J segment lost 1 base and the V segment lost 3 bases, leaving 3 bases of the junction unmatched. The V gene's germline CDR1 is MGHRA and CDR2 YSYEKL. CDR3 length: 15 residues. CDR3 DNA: TGCGCCAGCAGCCAGAGACAGGGAAGCAATCAGCCCCAGCATTTT. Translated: CASSQRQGSNQPQHF.

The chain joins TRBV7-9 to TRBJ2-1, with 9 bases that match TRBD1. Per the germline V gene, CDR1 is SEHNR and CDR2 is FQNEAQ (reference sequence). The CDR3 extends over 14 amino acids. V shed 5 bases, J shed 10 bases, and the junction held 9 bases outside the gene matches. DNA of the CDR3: TGTGCCAGCAGCCCCGGGACAGGGTTCAAGGAGCAGTTCTTC. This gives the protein CASSPGTGFKEQFF.

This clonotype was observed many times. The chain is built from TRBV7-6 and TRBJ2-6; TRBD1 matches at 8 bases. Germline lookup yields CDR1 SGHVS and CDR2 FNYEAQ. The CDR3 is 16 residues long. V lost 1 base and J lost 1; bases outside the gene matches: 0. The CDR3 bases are TGTGCCAGCAGCTTAGGGACAGGGTCTGGGGCCAACGTCCTGACTTTC. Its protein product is CASSLGTGSGANVLTF.

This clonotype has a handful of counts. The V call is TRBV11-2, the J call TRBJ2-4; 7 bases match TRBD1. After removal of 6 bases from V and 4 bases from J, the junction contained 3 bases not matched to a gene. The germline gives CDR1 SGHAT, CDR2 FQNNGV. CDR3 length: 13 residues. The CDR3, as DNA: TGTGCCAGCAGGGTGACAGGGAAAAACATTCAGTACTTC. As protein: CASRVTGKNIQYF.

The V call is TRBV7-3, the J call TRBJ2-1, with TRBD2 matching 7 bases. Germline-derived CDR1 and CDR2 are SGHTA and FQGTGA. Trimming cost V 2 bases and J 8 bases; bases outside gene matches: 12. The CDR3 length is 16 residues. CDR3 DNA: TGTGCCAGCAGCTTAGTTGGGGGGGAAGTTTGGGATGAGCAGTTCTTC. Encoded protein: CASSLVGGEVWDEQFF.

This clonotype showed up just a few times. The CDR3 is CASSPKGAGEDQETQYF. CDR3 nucleotides: TGTGCCAGCTCACCAAAGGGAGCGGGGGAGGACCAAGAGACCCAGTACTTC. The rearrangement uses TRBV18 and TRBJ2-5; 8 bases map to TRBD2. CDR1 KGHSH and CDR2 LQKENI come from the germline V gene. CDR3 length: 17 residues. Losses at the gene ends were 2 bases for V and 0 bases for J; bases not matched to a gene: 8. Combining the CDR3 with reference TRBV18 and TRBJ2-5 gives the whole variable domain NAGVMQNPRHLVRRRGQEARLRCSPMKGHSHVYWYRQLPEEGLKFMVYLQKENIIDESGMPKERFSAEFPKEGPSILRIQQVVRGDSAAYFCASSPKGAGEDQETQYFGPGTRLLVL.

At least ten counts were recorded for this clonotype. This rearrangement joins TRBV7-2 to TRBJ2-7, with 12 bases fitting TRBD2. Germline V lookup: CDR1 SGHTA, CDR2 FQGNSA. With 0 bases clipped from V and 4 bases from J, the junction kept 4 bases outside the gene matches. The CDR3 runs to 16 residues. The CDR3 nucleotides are TGTGCCAGCAGCTTAGCCACTAGCGGGAGGTTGTACGAGCAGTACTTC. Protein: CASSLATSGRLYEQYF.

The CDR3 here is CASSFAVGGTDTQYF. CDR3 nucleotides: TGTGCCAGCAGTTTCGCGGTTGGTGGCACAGATACGCAGTATTTT. This sequence joins TRBV12-3 or TRBV12-4 and TRBJ2-3; no firm D call. The CDR3 has 15 amino acids. Trimming cost V 3 bases and J 1 base, with 11 bases left between them.

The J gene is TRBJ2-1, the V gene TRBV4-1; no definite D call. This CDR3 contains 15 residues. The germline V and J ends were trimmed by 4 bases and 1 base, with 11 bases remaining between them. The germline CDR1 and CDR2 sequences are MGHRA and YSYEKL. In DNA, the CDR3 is TGCGCCAGCAGCCCTCAGGCGCTTTCCTACAATGAGCAGTTCTTC. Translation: CASSPQALSYNEQFF.

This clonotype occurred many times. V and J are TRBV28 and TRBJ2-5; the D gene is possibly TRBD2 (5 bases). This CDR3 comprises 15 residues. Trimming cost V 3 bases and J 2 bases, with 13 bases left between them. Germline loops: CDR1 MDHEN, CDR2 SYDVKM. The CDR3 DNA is TGTGCCAGCAGTTTCTATATATCGGGGCAAGAGACCCAGTACTTC. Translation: CASSFYISGQETQYF.

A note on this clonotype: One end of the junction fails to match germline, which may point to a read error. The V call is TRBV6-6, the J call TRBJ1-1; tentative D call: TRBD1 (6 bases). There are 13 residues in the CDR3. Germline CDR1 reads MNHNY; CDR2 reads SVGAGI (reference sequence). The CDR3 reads CASEQGVNTEALF. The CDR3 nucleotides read TGTGCCAGCGAACAGGGTGTAAACACTGAAGCTCTCTTT.

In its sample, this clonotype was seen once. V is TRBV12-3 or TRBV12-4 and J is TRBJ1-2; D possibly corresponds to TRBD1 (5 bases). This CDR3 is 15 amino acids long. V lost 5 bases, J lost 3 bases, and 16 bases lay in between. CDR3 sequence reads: CASSNLRGAHYGYTF. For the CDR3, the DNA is TGTGCCAGCAGTAACCTCAGAGGGGCACACTATGGCTACACCTTC.

The chain's CDR3 is CSVVIPEQGTDTQYF. CDR3 bases: TGCAGCGTTGTGATCCCGGAACAGGGAACAGATACGCAGTATTTT. The genes are TRBV29-1 and TRBJ2-3, with a possible D match to TRBD1 (6 bases). CDR3 length: 15 amino acids. The germline gives CDR1 SQVTM, CDR2 ANQGSEA. Deletions cut 4 bases from V and 3 bases from J, with 17 bases between.

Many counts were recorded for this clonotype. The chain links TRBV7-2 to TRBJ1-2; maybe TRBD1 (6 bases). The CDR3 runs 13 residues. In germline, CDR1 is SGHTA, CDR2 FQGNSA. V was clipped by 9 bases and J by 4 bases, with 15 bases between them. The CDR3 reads CASTDSSFYGYTF. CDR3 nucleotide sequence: TGTGCCAGTACGGACAGCTCATTCTATGGCTACACCTTC.

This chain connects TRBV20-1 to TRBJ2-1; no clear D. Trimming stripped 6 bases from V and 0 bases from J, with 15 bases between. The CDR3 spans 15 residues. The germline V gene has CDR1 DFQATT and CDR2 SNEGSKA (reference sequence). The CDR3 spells CSARPHQSSYNEQFF. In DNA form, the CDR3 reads TGCAGTGCGCGGCCCCACCAGAGCTCCTACAATGAGCAGTTCTTC.

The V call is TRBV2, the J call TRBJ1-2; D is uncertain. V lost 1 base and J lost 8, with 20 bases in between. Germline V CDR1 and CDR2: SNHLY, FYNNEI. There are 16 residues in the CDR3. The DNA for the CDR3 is TGTGCCAGCAGTGAAGGGAATACAGCCACGCGTGAGGGCTACACCTTC. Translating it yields CASSEGNTATREGYTF. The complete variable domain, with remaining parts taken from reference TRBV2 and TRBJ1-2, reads EPEVTQTPSHQVTQMGQEVILRCVPISNHLYFYWYRQILGQKVEFLVSFYNNEISEKSEIFDDQFSVERPDGSNFTLKIRSTKLEDSAMYFCASSEGNTATREGYTFGSGTRLTVV.

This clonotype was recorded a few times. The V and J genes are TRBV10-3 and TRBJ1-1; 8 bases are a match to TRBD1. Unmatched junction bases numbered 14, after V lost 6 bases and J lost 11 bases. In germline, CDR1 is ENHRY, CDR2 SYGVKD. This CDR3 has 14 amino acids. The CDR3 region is CAIRDGGRGHDAFF. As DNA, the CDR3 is TGTGCCATCAGGGATGGTGGCAGGGGGCATGATGCTTTCTTT.

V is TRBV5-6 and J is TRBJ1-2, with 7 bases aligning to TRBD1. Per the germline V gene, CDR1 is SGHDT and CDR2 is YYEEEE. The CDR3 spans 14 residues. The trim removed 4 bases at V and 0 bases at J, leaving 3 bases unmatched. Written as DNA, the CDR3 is TGTGCCAGCAGCGCGGGACAGACTAACTATGGCTACACCTTC. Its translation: CASSAGQTNYGYTF.